A selection of T cell receptor beta chains follows, all from one sample in a study of blood T cell repertoires in COVID-19. TCRdb's table, derived via immunoSEQ multiplex PCR, lists solely in-frame clones and lacks some. The data hold about 260,000 clones, with about 90% observed a single time. Specimen: peripheral blood. The receptors were sampled from a woman in her forties or fifties with acute or convalescent COVID-19. Each CDR3 is given with its conserved first and last residue. The order of the fields is D gene, J gene, clone size, V gene, CDR3 protein, CDR3 DNA. The D gene is left open where the match is weak. Clone size is shown for a subset of rows, as once, few, many or a class of expanded clone.

>-|TRBJ2-3|-|TRBV5-1
CASSFGGRSTDTQYF
TGCGCCAGCAGCTTTGGAGGGAGGTCGACAGATACGCAGTATTTT
>-|TRBJ1-5|-|TRBV28
CASTPVSNQPQHF
TGTGCCAGCACCCCGGTAAGCAATCAGCCCCAGCATTTT
>TRBD1|TRBJ1-5|-|TRBV19
CASSRTGGLYSNQPQHF
TGTGCCAGCAGTAGGACAGGGGGGTTATATAGCAATCAGCCCCAGCATTTT
>-|TRBJ1-5|-|TRBV21-1
CAPRCQPQHF
TGTGCCCCACGGTGTCAGCCCCAGCATTTT
>-|TRBJ2-7|-|TRBV5-1
CASSLEAGRGEQYF
TGCGCCAGCAGCTTGGAGGCAGGCCGTGGCGAGCAGTACTTC
>TRBD1|TRBJ1-4|-|TRBV28
CASSWTGFVAKLFF
TGTGCCAGCAGTTGGACAGGGTTTGTGGCAAAACTGTTTTTT
>TRBD2|TRBJ2-1|-|TRBV5-1
CASSFRLAANNEQFF
TGCGCCAGCAGCTTCCGACTAGCGGCTAACAATGAGCAGTTCTTC
>-|TRBJ2-1|-|TRBV29-1
CSVYSGNEQFF
TGCAGCGTTTATAGCGGAAATGAGCAGTTCTTC
>TRBD2|TRBJ2-5|-|TRBV27
CASSLGLAGGWSGETQYF
TGTGCCAGCAGTCTAGGACTAGCGGGAGGGTGGTCTGGAGAGACCCAGTACTTC
>TRBD2|TRBJ2-7|-|TRBV2
CASTGLAGNYEQYF
TGTGCCAGCACGGGGCTAGCGGGGAACTACGAGCAGTACTTC
>-|TRBJ2-1|-|TRBV7-9
CASSFTTRKVGDEYNEQFF
TGTGCCAGCAGCTTTACTACCAGAAAGGTTGGTGACGAGTACAATGAGCAGTTCTTC
>-|TRBJ1-1|-|TRBV14
CASSQVGGTRINTEAFF
TGTGCCAGCAGCCAAGTGGGGGGAACAAGAATTAACACTGAAGCTTTCTTT
>-|TRBJ2-1|-|TRBV29-1
CGSTPGSYNEQFF
TGCGGATCCACTCCGGGCTCCTACAATGAGCAGTTCTTC
>-|TRBJ1-1|-|TRBV4-1
CASSQESRGAPEAFF
TGCGCCAGCAGCCAAGAATCCAGGGGTGCCCCTGAAGCTTTCTTT
>-|TRBJ2-7|once|TRBV2
CASDRFRYEQYF
TGTGCCAGTGACAGGTTCAGATACGAGCAGTACTTC